This entry features one T cell receptor beta chain sequence. RNA amounts of about 0.45 to 1 ug underwent reverse transcription with random hexamers. Using its own MiXCR run on the immunoSEQ multiplex PCR reads, TCRdb lists one record per CDR3 protein. Of more than 150,000 distinct CDR3 sequences detected, roughly 96% appear once; the ten largest clones hold 0.16%. This sample was included in a study of CD8 T cells in Susac syndrome. This CDR3 is built from 15 residues. The germline CDR1 and CDR2 sequences are KGHSH and LQKENI. Trimming cost V 4 bases and J 4 bases, with 14 bases left between them. Sequencing of TCR beta was performed on blood CD8+ and CD4+ T cells.

The chain employs TRBV18 and TRBJ1-5; D not resolved. The sequenced material came from CD4+ T cells from PBMCs. The sequence was collected from a human donor with Susac syndrome. Here the CDR3 DNA reads TGTGCCAGCTCACTCGGGCGGCCCCAGAATCAGCCCCAGCATTTT. Its protein is CASSLGRPQNQPQHF.